Listed below are T cell receptor beta chains from one sample, sequenced in a study of CD8 T cells in Susac syndrome. TCRdb re-derived calls from the immunoSEQ multiplex PCR reads in MiXCR, one entry per CDR3 protein. The table shows about 140,000 distinct CDR3 sequences, with more than 85% occurring only once. Sequenced: CD8+ T cells from PBMCs. Every receptor here comes from a human donor with Susac syndrome. CDR3s include the opening cysteine and the closing phenylalanine or tryptophan. The D gene is left open where the match is weak. Rows may omit the clone size; those that give it use once, few, many or a size class.

clone_size j_call v_call d_call cdr3_nt cdr3_aa
- TRBJ2-3 TRBV5-6 - TGTGCCAGCAGCTTGGCGGCTGGGGCCTCCCGCGGTACGCAGTATTTT CASSLAAGASRGTQYF
- TRBJ2-7 TRBV12-5 - TGTGCTAGTGAGGCAGTTGCCTACGAGCAGTACTTC CASEAVAYEQYF
- TRBJ1-1 TRBV3-1 - TGTGCCAGCAGCCAAGGAACCGTTGGAGCTTTCTTT CASSQGTVGAFF
- TRBJ1-2 TRBV6-5 - TGTGCCAGCAGTTACCCAGACCGGGGGGGAGGCCGTGGCTACACCTTC CASSYPDRGGGRGYTF
few TRBJ2-7 TRBV5-6 - TGTGCCAGCAGCCCCCTTGGCTACGAGCAGTACTTC CASSPLGYEQYF
- TRBJ2-1 TRBV2 TRBD2 TGTGCCAGCAGGTACCTAGCGGGAGTCAACAATGAGCAGTTCTTC CASRYLAGVNNEQFF
- TRBJ1-2 TRBV20-1 - TGCAGTGCTAGCTTCCCCAGGGGCTTGTCTGGCTACACCTTC CSASFPRGLSGYTF
- TRBJ2-6 TRBV28 - TGTGCCAGCAGGATAAAGACGAGAGGGGCCAACGTCCTGACTTTC CASRIKTRGANVLTF
- TRBJ2-5 TRBV14 TRBD2 TGTGCCAGCAGCCCCCTGACAGCGGGAGTAAGAGAGACCCAGTACTTC CASSPLTAGVRETQYF
- TRBJ2-7 TRBV13 - TGTGCCAGCAGCACAAATCTTGGGAGTATCTCGCGGGAGCAGTACTTC CASSTNLGSISREQYF
- TRBJ2-1 TRBV9 TRBD2 TGTGCCAGCAGCGTGTCAGCGGGAGGGGGCAATGAGCAGTTCTTC CASSVSAGGGNEQFF
- TRBJ2-3 TRBV19 - TGTGCCAGTAGTAGTATGGATATCACAGATACGCAGTATTTT CASSSMDITDTQYF